These T cell receptor beta chains were read from a single sample in a study of T cell repertoires in cytomegalovirus infection. No antigen is known for these receptors. TCRdb reprocessed the reads with MiXCR, giving one entry per CDR3 protein. The sample lists 140,000 to 150,000 distinct CDR3 sequences, over 30% seen once, with 45% to 55% in the top ten. The sequences come from CD8+ T cells from cultured PBMCs, collected from culture after CMV antigen stimulation. The receptors derive from a human donor in good health (CMV status not recorded). Some clones in this sample may be carry-over from other donors' samples. CDR3s include the opening cysteine and the closing phenylalanine or tryptophan. The D gene is left open where the match is weak. Not all rows give a size; the values are once, few, many and, for expanded clones, a class.

cdr3_nt cdr3_aa v_call clone_size j_call d_call
TGTGCCAGCAGCCATTGGGTCCGGGACGGAGTCCCTTACGAGCAGTACTTC CASSHWVRDGVPYEQYF TRBV7-2 many TRBJ2-7 .
TGTGCCAGCAGTTTAGAGCCCGGCGGGGGAAATGAGCAGTTCTTC CASSLEPGGGNEQFF TRBV12-3/TRBV12-4 . TRBJ2-1 TRBD2
TGTGCCAGCAGCTTAGCGAAAGGAGGGGCTGGGGATGAAGCTTTCTTT CASSLAKGGAGDEAFF TRBV7-9 . TRBJ1-1 .
TGCGCCAGCAGCCAAGATCACTACGACACACGGCGGTACGAGCAGTACTTC CASSQDHYDTRRYEQYF TRBV4-1 . TRBJ2-7 .
TGTGCCAGCACCGGACAGGTACCCTCCAGGGGCTACACCTTC CASTGQVPSRGYTF TRBV2 many TRBJ1-2 TRBD1
TGTGCCAGTAGTCCCGTACAGAACACTGAAGCTTTCTTT CASSPVQNTEAFF TRBV19 . TRBJ1-1 .
TGTGCCAGCAGCTTATTTCCGGAATCGGAGACCCAGTACTTC CASSLFPESETQYF TRBV7-3 . TRBJ2-5 .
TGTGCCAGCAGTTATAGGGGGACGGGGGCCAACGTCCTGACTTTC CASSYRGTGANVLTF TRBV6-1 . TRBJ2-6 .
TGTGCCAGCAGCCACTACGGGGGGTCAGAGACCCAGTACTTC CASSHYGGSETQYF TRBV6-6 once TRBJ2-5 TRBD2
TGCAGTGCTAGTTTGCGGGATACGCAGTATTTT CSASLRDTQYF TRBV20-1 . TRBJ2-3 .
TGTGCCAGTAGTATCGACAGCGGCGGGGAGCTGTTTTTT CASSIDSGGELFF TRBV19 once TRBJ2-2 .
TGTGCCAGCAGGATCCTTCCAGACAACACTGAAGCTTTCTTT CASRILPDNTEAFF TRBV2 few TRBJ1-1 .
TGTGCCACCAGTGATTTCGGCTTCACCCTTGAAGAGACCCAGTACTTC CATSDFGFTLEETQYF TRBV24-1 many TRBJ2-5 .
TGTGCCAGCAGCTTGGAGGGCGGGGGGGCCGACAATGAGCAGTTCTTC CASSLEGGGADNEQFF TRBV5-4 . TRBJ2-1 TRBD2
TGTGCCAGCATCGGGACTAGCGGGGGCCTCCAAGAGACCCAGTACTTC CASIGTSGGLQETQYF TRBV11-2 once TRBJ2-5 TRBD2
TGTGCCAGCAGCTTAGTTTTCGGGACAGGGGCAGACTATGAGCAGTTCTTC CASSLVFGTGADYEQFF TRBV7-6 few TRBJ2-1 TRBD1
TGTGCCAGCAGTGTCGGGCTAGCGGGGATCGAGCAGTACTTC CASSVGLAGIEQYF TRBV2 . TRBJ2-7 TRBD2
TGTGCCAGCAGCGTAGATACAGGGCGAGGCACCGGGGAGCTGTTTTTT CASSVDTGRGTGELFF TRBV9 . TRBJ2-2 .
TGCGCCAGCAGCCCGCCTGGTAGCGGTAATTCACCCCTCCACTTT CASSPPGSGNSPLHF TRBV5-1 . TRBJ1-6 .
TGTGCCAGCAGCCCACCCCCAGGAACCTACGAGCAGTACTTC CASSPPPGTYEQYF TRBV7-9 . TRBJ2-7 .